The clone carrying this TCR beta chain was counted at least ten times. The sample belongs to a study of T cells in Graves' hyperthyroidism and ophthalmopathy. Researchers amplified the TCR beta CDR3 regions from RNA transcripts. First-round RT-PCR targeting the TCR CDR3 was performed with the HTBI primer set. A single record per CDR3 protein comes from TCRdb applying MiXCR to the multiplex PCR reads. The top ten hold 16% of the sample, which has more than 550,000 distinct CDR3 sequences, roughly 20% seen once. The receptor's source is a woman between 45 and 65 years old with Graves' hyperthyroidism that later progressed to Graves' ophthalmopathy. The sequenced sample consisted of blood.

The CDR3 nucleotides are TGTGCCAGCAGCCAAGCGAAAGGCTACACCTTC. This gives the protein CASSQAKGYTF. V gene TRBV3-1 combines with J gene TRBJ1-2; no definite D call. Deletions cut 1 base from V and 8 bases from J, with 5 bases between. The CDR3 is made up of 11 amino acids. Germline assignment: CDR1 LGHDT and CDR2 YNNKEL (reference sequence).